This T cell receptor beta chain stems from a study of PD-L1 blockade in urothelial cancer (dated by TCRdb to the late 2010s). General notes on the study: Therapy was started at some point between 2014 and 2016 for all patients, and atezolizumab 1,200 mg was administered intravenously every 3 weeks. About 85% of the roughly 29 patients were identified as males with urothelial cancer of bladder origin, and a prior smoking history was reported by 18 of 29 patients. Patients had an ECOG performance status of 0 or 1 and had received between 0 and 3 prior chemotherapy regimens. Blood samples were analyzed at two time points: 3 weeks after treatment start (second dose) and 6 weeks after treatment start. Blood samples gave median yields of about 140,000 T cells and tens of thousands of unique TCRs, along with a median clonality of about 0.084. An exploratory multi-omic analysis was conducted of the somatic, immune and clinical correlates of response to PD-L1 blockade with atezolizumab in urothelial cancer. Pretreatment tumor samples and matched peripheral blood, collected serially before and after atezolizumab treatment, underwent TCR sequencing. Durable clinical benefit was defined as progression-free survival longer than 6 months, and TCR features were also tested against progression-free and overall survival. In the same patients, whole exome sequencing and RNA sequencing of pretreatment tumors were performed in addition to TCR sequencing. Durable clinical benefit was achieved by nine patients and was not achieved by 20 patients. Under 30 patients had pretreatment blood TCR-seq, about 25 had at least one posttreatment blood collection, and about 25 had tumor TCR-seq. General conclusions and limits of the study: A pretreatment peripheral blood TCR clonality below the median was linked to improved progression-free and overall survival. At 3 weeks after the start of treatment, tumor-associated TCR clones in peripheral blood had expanded more in patients with durable benefit (n ≈ 20, p = 0.022). Because of the small sample size (n ≈ 30) and the many exploratory analyses performed, the results are intended to be regarded as hypothesis-generating.

The cohort comprised 30 or so patients with locally advanced or metastatic urothelial carcinoma treated at Memorial Sloan Kettering on a trial protocol. Peripheral blood mononuclear cells were collected from each patient pretreatment and during treatment, giving between 1 and 8 total time points per patient. The Qiagen DNeasy Blood extraction kit was used to purify genomic DNA from total PBMCs and from tumor samples. PBMCs were collected pretreatment and during treatment and were isolated and stored as previously described. Turning to this clone: Its antigen is currently not known. Base quality data are lacking; no much larger clone is found one base away.

V drops 5 bases and J drops 1 base, leaving 10 bases in between. The CDR3 goes from the cysteine to the phenylalanine over 14 residues. Only the CDR3 DNA is retained, 42 bases long and in frame from the first base. CDR1 and CDR2 are read off the germline V gene as SGHRS and YFSETQ. Each PCR received spiked-in synthetic TCR analog templates so that absolute template abundance could be estimated from read counts. TCRbeta CDR3 regions were amplified from genomic DNA with bias-controlled V and J gene primers using the immunoSEQ assay. Sequencing of rearranged TCRbeta segments was done at approximately 20X coverage. The source study handled its data this way. Clustering was used to correct sequencing errors, and CDR3s were annotated against IMGT to assign V, D and J genes. Downstream analyses used only productive TCRbeta rearrangements, leaving out any out-of-frame or stop-codon sequences. Clonality was calculated as one minus the Shannon entropy normalized by the log of the number of unique productive sequences. Clones differing between time points or between blood and tumor were identified by Fisher's exact test with Benjamini-Hochberg correction at adjusted p below 0.01. The clones in this table, taken by TCRdb from immuneACCESS, are in-frame only. Not every clone is retained; where verified, under half of the shortfall comes from an unresolved V gene, and the cause of the rest is unknown. V and J calls and clone size follow that table, whereas D and trimming were derived from the DNA. In all, the sample holds about 76,000 clones, and 80% to 90% of those were seen once. The ten largest make up roughly 4.5% of the sample.

Sequenced material: PBMCs, taken around atezolizumab (anti-PD-L1) treatment. This chain is built from TRBV5-1 and TRBJ1-3; D gene: possibly TRBD1, on 5 matching bases. This TCR was recovered from a man between 65 and 85 years old with urothelial cancer. The CDR3: CASSSQVSGNTIYF. The base sequence is TGCGCCAGCAGTTCACAGGTATCTGGAAACACCATATATTTT.